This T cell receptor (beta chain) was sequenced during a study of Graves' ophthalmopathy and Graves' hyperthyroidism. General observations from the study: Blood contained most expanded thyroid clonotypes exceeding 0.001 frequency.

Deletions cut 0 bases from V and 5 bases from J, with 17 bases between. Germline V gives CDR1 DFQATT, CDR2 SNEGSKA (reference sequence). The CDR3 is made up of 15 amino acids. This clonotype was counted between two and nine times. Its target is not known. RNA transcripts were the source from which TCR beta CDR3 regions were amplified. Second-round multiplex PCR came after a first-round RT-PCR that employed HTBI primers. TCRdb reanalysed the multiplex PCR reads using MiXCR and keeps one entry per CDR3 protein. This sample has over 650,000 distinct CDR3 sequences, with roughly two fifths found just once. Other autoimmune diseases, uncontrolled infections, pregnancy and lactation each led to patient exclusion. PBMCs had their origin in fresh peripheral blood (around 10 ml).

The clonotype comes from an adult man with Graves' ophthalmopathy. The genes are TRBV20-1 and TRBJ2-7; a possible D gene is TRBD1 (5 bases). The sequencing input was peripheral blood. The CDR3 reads CSARDFLGRAHEQYF. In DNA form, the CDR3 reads TGCAGTGCTAGAGATTTTTTGGGCAGGGCCCACGAGCAGTACTTC.